Given below is one T cell receptor (beta chain) in context. What it binds is not known. This sample was included in a study of T cells in Graves' hyperthyroidism and ophthalmopathy. Patients aged 18 to 65 with hyperthyroidism were newly diagnosed, with duration under 2 months. Each 10 ml fresh peripheral blood draw supplied the PBMCs. General observations from the study: Within blood appeared most thyroid clonotypes that had expanded above 0.001. Ophthalmopathy onset followed model prediction by a median approximately 6.2 months.

RNA transcripts were the template for amplifying TCR beta CDR3 regions. Researchers ran a first-round RT-PCR on the TCR CDR3 using the HTBI primer set. Each CDR3 protein is one row after TCRdb ran MiXCR on the multiplex PCR reads. The data show 750,000 to 900,000 distinct CDR3 sequences, with over 35% seen just once and 8.9% held by the top ten. CDR3 length: 14 amino acids. V lost 5 bases and J 6 bases, leaving 16 bases between the germline ends. The germline V gene has CDR1 SNHLY and CDR2 FYNNEI. The sample was blood. V gene TRBV2 combines with J gene TRBJ1-2; D is possibly TRBD1 (5 bases). This receptor was taken from a young man with Graves' hyperthyroidism. Here the CDR3 reads CASSNPGTDDGYTF. CDR3 in DNA: TGTGCCAGCAGTAACCCCGGGACGGACGATGGCTACACCTTC.